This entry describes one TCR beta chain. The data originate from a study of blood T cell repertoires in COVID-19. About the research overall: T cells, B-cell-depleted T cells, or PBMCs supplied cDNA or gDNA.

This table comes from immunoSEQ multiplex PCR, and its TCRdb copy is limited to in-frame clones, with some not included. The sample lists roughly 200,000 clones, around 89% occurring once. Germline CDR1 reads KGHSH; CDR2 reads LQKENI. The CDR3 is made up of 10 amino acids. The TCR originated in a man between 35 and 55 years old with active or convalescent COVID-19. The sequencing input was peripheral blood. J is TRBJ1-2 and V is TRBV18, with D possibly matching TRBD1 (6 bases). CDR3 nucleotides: TGTGCAAAGGGGGATGGGGGCTACACCTTC. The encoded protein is CAKGDGGYTF.